This T cell receptor (beta chain) was sequenced during a study of T-cell reconstitution after alpha-beta-depleted transplantation in children. Study outcomes and limitations: The authors attributed T-cell counts and diversity one year after transplant mostly to newly produced T cells. At day 60, the high TCRbeta diversity found in some patients originated from recipient T cells and thymic progenitors that had survived.

Unique molecular identifiers tagged the TCRbeta library. MiXCR, applied by TCRdb to the PCR reads, yields one record per CDR3 protein. The data hold about 250,000 distinct CDR3 sequences, with more than 20% observed a single time. Of note for this clonotype: Its antigen is currently unknown.

CDR3 length: 12 residues. V was trimmed by 5 bases and J by 5 bases, leaving 9 bases between them. This clonotype was sampled from a female patient under 10 years old who had a stem cell transplant for congenital amegakaryocytic thrombocytopenia, so the T cells may come from the graft donor. Sequenced here: PBMCs, mostly from graft donor cells, sampled 360 days after TCRalphabeta/CD19-depleted stem cell transplant. The chain recombines TRBV12-3 or TRBV12-4 with TRBJ1-1; D not resolved. The CDR3 bases are TGTGCCAGCAGTGGGGATTGGACTGAAGCTTTCTTT. Translating it yields CASSGDWTEAFF.